The sequence of this T cell receptor beta chain was determined in a study of response to subunit inactivated influenza vaccine. Regarding the study as a whole: Authors proposed each seasonal influenza vaccination draws in few new T cells.

This clonotype was seen a handful of times. The antigen is unknown. Trimming removed 4 bases from V and 0 bases from J; junction bases left unmatched: 15. This CDR3 has 19 amino acids. CDR1 is SGDLS, CDR2 YYNGEE, per germline. Via MiXCR, TCRdb re-called the RT-PCR reads, giving one row per CDR3 protein. The sample carries some 500,000 distinct CDR3 sequences, 13% recorded once. The chain combines TRBV9 with TRBJ2-1; 8 bases match TRBD2. This TCR was recovered from a man in his fifties or sixties who received an inactivated influenza vaccine. The input for sequencing was PBMCs from blood, taken roughly 46 days after vaccination. CDR3 protein: CASSLTSARPLSSYNEQFF. The CDR3 region has the DNA TGTGCCAGCAGCTTGACTAGCGCCCGGCCTTTAAGCTCCTACAATGAGCAGTTCTTC.